Shown below are 14 T cell receptor beta chains from a single sample sequenced in a study of CD8 T cells in Susac syndrome. A quantity of about 0.45 to 1 ug RNA underwent reverse transcription using random hexamers. TCRdb independently ran MiXCR on the immunoSEQ multiplex PCR reads; one entry per CDR3 protein. The sample holds about 300,000 distinct CDR3 sequences; roughly nine tenths are singletons and the top ten take 0.065%. Material: CD4+ T cells from PBMCs. These TCRs come from a human donor with multiple sclerosis.

The chain couples TRBV3-1 to TRBJ2-7; D possibly matches TRBD1 or TRBD2 (5 bases each). Trimming left V 4 bases short and J 5 bases short, with 9 bases between. The CDR3 has 12 residues. Germline assignment: CDR1 LGHDT and CDR2 YNNKEL (reference sequence). The CDR3 bases are TGTGCCAGCAGCCGTCGGGGCGACGAGCAGTACTTC. It codes for CASSRRGDEQYF.

CDR3 region: CASSLGSGTQNTEAFF. DNA of the CDR3: TGTGCCAGCAGCTTAGGATCCGGGACACAGAACACTGAAGCTTTCTTT. The chain links TRBV7-2 to TRBJ1-1; possible D gene TRBD1, 6 bases. The CDR3 runs to 16 residues. V was pared by 1 base and J by 1 base, with 13 bases between. Germline assignment: CDR1 SGHTA and CDR2 FQGNSA. Full variable domain (outside the CDR3, taken from reference TRBV7-2 and TRBJ1-1): GAGVSQSPSNKVTEKGKDVELRCDPISGHTALYWYRQSLGQGLEFLIYFQGNSAPDKSGLPSDRFSAERTGGSVSTLTIQRTQQEDSAVYLCASSLGSGTQNTEAFFGQGTRLTVV.

The chain has TRBV29-1 and TRBJ2-7; D is uncertain. Germline V gene sequence: CDR1 SQVTM, CDR2 ANQGSEA. The germline V and J ends were trimmed by 5 bases and 0 bases, with 8 bases remaining between them. The CDR3 runs to 12 residues. The CDR3 here is CSVFLTSYEQYF. The CDR3 DNA reads TGCAGCGTTTTTCTTACCTCCTACGAGCAGTACTTC.

The J gene is TRBJ1-5, the V gene TRBV20-1, with TRBD1 identical over 7 bases. The CDR3 spans 14 residues. Germline trimming cut 5 bases from V and 4 bases from J; bases unmatched to any gene: 8. Germline CDR1 and CDR2: DFQATT and SNEGSKA (reference sequence). The CDR3 DNA sequence: TGCAGTGCTCGGAGACAGGGAAGGAATCAGCCCCAGCATTTT. Amino acid sequence: CSARRQGRNQPQHF.

The V gene is TRBV7-9, the J gene TRBJ2-7; TRBD1 matches at 9 bases. CDR1 SEHNR and CDR2 FQNEAQ come from the germline V gene (reference sequence). With 2 bases clipped from V and 3 bases from J, the junction kept 5 bases outside the gene matches. This CDR3 is built from 15 residues. The CDR3: CASSLLGTGLYEQYF. The CDR3 region has the DNA TGTGCCAGCAGCTTATTGGGGACAGGGCTCTACGAGCAGTACTTC.

The chain combines TRBV11-2 with TRBJ1-2; D unresolved. The CDR3 has 13 amino acids. V lost 3 bases to trimming and J lost 7 bases, with 12 bases between them. The germline gives CDR1 SGHAT, CDR2 FQNNGV. The CDR3 protein is CASSFEGGAGYTF. The CDR3 DNA reads as TGTGCCAGCAGCTTTGAGGGAGGAGCTGGCTACACCTTC.

The genes are TRBV12-3 or TRBV12-4 and TRBJ1-2; D might be TRBD1 (5 bases). Trimming removed 8 bases from V and 7 bases from J, with 17 bases in between. This CDR3 region has 13 residues. CDR3 amino acids: CASVRGRRSGYTF. DNA of the CDR3: TGTGCCAGCGTCCGGGGCAGGAGGTCTGGCTACACCTTC.

This chain uses TRBV7-8 with TRBJ1-5; D is unresolved. The V and J ends lost 5 bases and 1 base respectively, with 9 bases between them. The CDR3 runs 14 residues. Germline-derived CDR1 and CDR2 are SGHVS and FQNEAQ. The CDR3 DNA is TGTGCCAGCAGCCCTTCGAGGAGCAATCAGCCCCAGCATTTT. Its protein is CASSPSRSNQPQHF.

The chain carries TRBV5-1 and TRBJ2-2; no definite D call. Germline CDR1 is SGHRS and CDR2 is YFSETQ. This CDR3 region has 13 residues. Trimming cost V 2 bases and J 4 bases, with 6 bases left between them. The CDR3 protein is CASSFVGTGELFF. CDR3 DNA: TGCGCCAGCAGCTTTGTGGGCACCGGGGAGCTGTTTTTT.

V usage is TRBV7-2 and J usage is TRBJ2-4; TRBD2 agrees at 8 bases. V lost 4 bases, J lost 4 bases, and 6 bases stayed unmatched. This CDR3 contains 15 residues. The V gene's germline CDR1 is SGHTA and CDR2 FQGNSA. CDR3 DNA sequence: TGTGCCAGCAGCTCCCCCGGGACTAGAAAAAACATTCAGTACTTC. This encodes CASSSPGTRKNIQYF.

The chain recombines TRBV7-9 with TRBJ1-1; D not certain. CDR3 length equals 14 residues. V was shortened by 2 bases and J by 7 bases, with 14 bases between the two germline ends. The germline V gene has CDR1 SEHNR and CDR2 FQNEAQ (reference sequence). CDR3 nucleotides: TGTGCCAGCAGCTTATCCGCCCCTACAGTTGAAGCTTTCTTT. Encoded protein: CASSLSAPTVEAFF. Full variable domain (rest looked up from reference TRBV7-9 and TRBJ1-1): DTGVSQNPRHKITKRGQNVTFRCDPISEHNRLYWYRQTLGQGPEFLTYFQNEAQLEKSRLLSDRFSAERPKGSFSTLEIQRTEQGDSAMYLCASSLSAPTVEAFFGQGTRLTVV.

The chain joins TRBV3-1 to TRBJ1-1; 9 nucleotides align to TRBD1. The junction had 10 bases not matched to a gene; V was cut back by 5 bases and J by 12 bases. CDR3 size: 13 residues. Germline loops: CDR1 LGHDT, CDR2 YNNKEL (reference sequence). DNA for the CDR3: TGTGCCAGCAGCGCGACAGGGGGTAACGAGCCTTTCTTT. It codes for CASSATGGNEPFF.

The chain uses TRBV7-2 and TRBJ1-1, with 12 positions matching TRBD1. V gave up 4 bases and J gave up 11 bases; unmatched junction bases: 8. This CDR3 comprises 14 residues. The germline CDR1 and CDR2 sequences are SGHTA and FQGNSA. CDR3 residues: CASSSLGQGAPAFF. The DNA for the CDR3 is TGTGCCAGCAGCTCCCTGGGACAGGGGGCGCCTGCTTTCTTT.

The genes are TRBV6-1 and TRBJ1-5, with D hard to call. Looked up from germline, CDR1 is MNHNS and CDR2 is SASEGT. The CDR3 runs 12 residues. The V end was cut by 6 bases, the J end by 1 base, with 4 bases between. In DNA, the CDR3 is TGTGCCAGCAGGATGAGCAATCAGCCCCAGCATTTT. This encodes CASRMSNQPQHF.